This T cell receptor beta chain emerged from a study of cytomegalovirus exposure and HLA in healthy donors. About the research overall: In an earlier analysis, 95 million to 130 million unique TCR beta sequences were found from approximately 190 million T cells. Of several hundred genotyped donors, around 86% grouped in the Caucasian-associated ancestry cluster. Overall study findings and caveats: CMV serostatus was the only immune exposure information that was available. The study recorded about 150 TCR beta chains that were cytomegalovirus-associated.

Germline values: CDR1 MNHNS, CDR2 SASEGT. V was pared by 7 bases and J by 7 bases, with 14 bases between. This CDR3 contains 13 residues. Researchers ran the PCR with 60 Vbeta and 13 Jbeta primers. Repertoires were generated with immunoSEQ multiplex PCR, while TCRdb's copy carries only in-frame clones and drops some. The table has around 130,000 clones, 80% to 85% seen once. On this clone itself: The antigen remains unidentified.

The chain is built from TRBV6-1 and TRBJ1-5; no clear D. The sequenced sample was PBMCs. This receptor was identified in a man aged 18 to 30 in good health and CMV-seronegative. In DNA, the CDR3 is TGTGCCAGCAACCTACGACACCGGCAGCCCCAGCATTTT. Residues: CASNLRHRQPQHF.